The rows below give T cell receptor beta chains drawn from one sample of a study of glioma-infiltrating T cells after dendritic cell vaccination. Clones were read by immunoSEQ multiplex PCR, and TCRdb kept only the in-frame ones, dropping some. The sample shows about 91,000 clones, 70% to 90% of them seen only once. This sample comprised blood, obtained after dendritic cell vaccination. The receptors originated from a human donor with glioblastoma. The conserved cysteine and the conserved F or W are not part of the CDR3 here. Fields, in order: J gene, V gene, CDR3 protein.

TRBJ2-1,TRBV9,ASSPGLAGRHSNNEQF
TRBJ2-3,TRBV9,ASSVGTSVLDTQY
TRBJ1-1,TRBV2,ASSEAIAGNTEAF
TRBJ2-3,TRBV5-4,ASSSRLASDTQY
TRBJ1-3,TRBV25-1,ASSAGSGNTIY
TRBJ2-1,TRBV18,ASSPSKQPSYNEQF
TRBJ2-3,TRBV4-1,ASSQEGGLAGSNTQY
TRBJ2-6,TRBV6-9,ACPGGAYNNSGANVLT
TRBJ2-1,TRBV5-1,ASSSGGRAQANEQF
TRBJ2-7,TRBV6-1,ASSEARAYGTSYEQY
TRBJ2-1,TRBV6-1,ASSEGGRAYNEQF
TRBJ2-1,TRBV30,AWSVRLAFEQF
TRBJ1-6,TRBV19,ASKQSGTGIQALH
TRBJ1-5,TRBV18,ASSPGSGNQPQH
TRBJ1-5,TRBV19,ASSPTGPHQPQH
TRBJ2-1,TRBV5-1,ASSLGLADYNEQF
TRBJ1-5,TRBV18,ASSEGSRDQPQH
TRBJ2-2,TRBV15,ATSEDIANTGELF